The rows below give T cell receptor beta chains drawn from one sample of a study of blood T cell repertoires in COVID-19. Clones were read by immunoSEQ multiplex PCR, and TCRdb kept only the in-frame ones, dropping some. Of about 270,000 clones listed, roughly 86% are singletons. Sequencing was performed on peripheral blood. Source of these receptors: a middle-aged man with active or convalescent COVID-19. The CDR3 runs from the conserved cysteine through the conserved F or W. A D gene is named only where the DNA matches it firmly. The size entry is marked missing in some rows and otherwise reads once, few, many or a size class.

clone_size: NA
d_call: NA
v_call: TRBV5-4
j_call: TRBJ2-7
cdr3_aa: CASSFRGGAYEQYF
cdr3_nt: TGTGCCAGCAGCTTCCGCGGGGGCGCCTACGAGCAGTACTTC

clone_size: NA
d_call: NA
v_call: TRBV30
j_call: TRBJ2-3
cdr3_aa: CAWSVWRDTDTQYF
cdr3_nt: TGTGCCTGGAGTGTTTGGAGAGACACAGATACGCAGTATTTT

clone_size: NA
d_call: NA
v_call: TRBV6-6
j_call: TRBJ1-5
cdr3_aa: CASSYSTGNQPQHF
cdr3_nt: TGTGCCAGCAGTTACTCCACGGGCAATCAGCCCCAGCATTTT

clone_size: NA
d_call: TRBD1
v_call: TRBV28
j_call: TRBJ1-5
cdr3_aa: CASSSGQDWQPQHF
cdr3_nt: TGTGCCAGCAGTTCCGGACAGGACTGGCAGCCCCAGCATTTT

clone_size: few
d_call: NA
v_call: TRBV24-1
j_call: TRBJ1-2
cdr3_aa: CATSDSGHQEIYGYTF
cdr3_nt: TGTGCCACCAGTGATTCCGGACATCAGGAGATCTATGGCTACACCTTC

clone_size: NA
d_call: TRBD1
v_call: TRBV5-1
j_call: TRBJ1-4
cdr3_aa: CASSFDRGREKLFF
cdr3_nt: TGCGCCAGCAGCTTTGACAGGGGCAGGGAAAAACTGTTTTTT

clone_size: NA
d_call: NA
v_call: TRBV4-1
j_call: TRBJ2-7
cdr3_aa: CASSQEGGLAYEQYF
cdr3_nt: TGCGCCAGCAGCCAAGAGGGGGGGCTAGCCTACGAGCAGTACTTC

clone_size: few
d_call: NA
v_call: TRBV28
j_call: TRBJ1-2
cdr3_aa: CASSLGQNYGYTF
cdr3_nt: TGTGCCAGCAGTCTAGGACAAAACTATGGCTACACCTTC

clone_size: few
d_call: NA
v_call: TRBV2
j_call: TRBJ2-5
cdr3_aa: CASGRDGGETQYF
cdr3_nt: TGTGCCAGCGGGCGGGACGGTGGGGAGACCCAGTACTTC

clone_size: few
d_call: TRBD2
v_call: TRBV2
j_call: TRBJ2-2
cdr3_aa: CASSENRGVGGELFF
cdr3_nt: TGTGCCAGCAGTGAAAATCGGGGGGTCGGCGGGGAGCTGTTTTTT